This T cell receptor (beta chain) was identified in a study of T cell clonality in common variable immunodeficiency. General study points: Reportedly, TCR beta sequences from common variable immunodeficiency showed fewer deletions and N-nucleotide insertions. TCRbeta clonality was increased in CVID versus healthy controls.

This clone was observed a handful of times. As yet, its antigen is unknown. The read comes to an end 3 residues before the CDR3 does, leaving the germline J gene to fill in the end. Trimming removed 0 bases from V and 4 bases from J, with 7 bases in between. Per the germline V gene, CDR1 is WSHSY and CDR2 is SAAADI. The CDR3 runs to 14 residues. Clones were sequenced by immunoSEQ multiplex PCR, and TCRdb holds only the in-frame ones, with some missing. The table lists 55,000 or so clones, no singletons, with around 0.82% in the top ten. Patients and controls were mostly of Caucasian heritage. Donors gave about 5 to 8 ml heparinized peripheral whole blood.

Sample: peripheral blood mononuclear cells. The clonotype comes from a person aged 18 to 70 in good health. The V and J genes are TRBV10-2 and TRBJ1-5, with D unclear. Incomplete CDR3 DNA: TGCGCCAGCAGTGAGTCAGGAGGGAATCAGCCC. Its protein is CASSESGGNQP. The whole CDR3 protein reads CASSESGGNQPQHF.